Listed below are T cell receptor beta chains from one sample, sequenced in a study of tumor-infiltrating lymphocytes in primary liver carcinoma. TCRdb called the multiplex PCR reads again in MiXCR, with one record for every CDR3 protein. The sample lists roughly 120,000 distinct CDR3 sequences; 55% to 65% were seen once. Sequencing was performed on liver tumor tissue from sampling region 1. The receptors were sampled from a woman aged 55-75 years with primary liver carcinoma and hepatitis B virus infection. Both conserved end residues are part of each CDR3. D genes are given only for firm matches. Clone size is given for some rows only: seen once, a few or many times, or a class if the clone is expanded.

v_call: TRBV6-5
d_call: TRBD2
clone_size: .
j_call: TRBJ2-1
cdr3_nt: TGTGTCAGCACCAAAGGGCGGGGAGGGAACAATGAGCAGTTCTTC
cdr3_aa: CVSTKGRGGNNEQFF

v_call: TRBV6-1
d_call: TRBD1
clone_size: many
j_call: TRBJ1-1
cdr3_nt: TGTGCCAGCAGGAGCAGGGGGGCCACTGAAGCTTTCTTT
cdr3_aa: CASRSRGATEAFF

v_call: TRBV6-5
d_call: TRBD1
clone_size: .
j_call: TRBJ2-3
cdr3_nt: TGTGCCAGGAGTTACGTAACCGTGCGGGGCAGGGGGCGTTCTATGTGTTTT
cdr3_aa: CARSYVTVRGRGRSMCF

v_call: TRBV6-4
d_call: TRBD2
clone_size: once
j_call: TRBJ2-7
cdr3_nt: TGTGCCAGCAGCCCTGGACTAGCGGGAGCAGACAAGCAGTACTTC
cdr3_aa: CASSPGLAGADKQYF

v_call: TRBV11-2
d_call: .
clone_size: .
j_call: TRBJ2-6
cdr3_nt: TGTGCCAGCAGCGCGACGGGCTCTGGGACCAACGTCCTAACTTTC
cdr3_aa: CASSATGSGTNVLTF

v_call: TRBV6-6
d_call: .
clone_size: many
j_call: TRBJ1-2
cdr3_nt: TGTGCCAGCAGTTCTCAGGGGTCTGGCTACACCTTC
cdr3_aa: CASSSQGSGYTF

v_call: TRBV7-9
d_call: .
clone_size: .
j_call: TRBJ2-7
cdr3_nt: TGTGCCAGCAGCCAACACGGGAGTTCCTACGAGCAGTACTTC
cdr3_aa: CASSQHGSSYEQYF

v_call: TRBV6-5
d_call: TRBD1
clone_size: many
j_call: TRBJ2-6
cdr3_nt: TGTGCCAGCAGTCGACAGGGGGGGCACTCTGGGGCCAACGTCCTGACTTTC
cdr3_aa: CASSRQGGHSGANVLTF

v_call: TRBV28
d_call: .
clone_size: few
j_call: TRBJ2-2
cdr3_nt: TGTGCCAGCATTACGGGAGTGAACACCGGGGAGCTGTTTTTT
cdr3_aa: CASITGVNTGELFF

v_call: TRBV11-2
d_call: .
clone_size: .
j_call: TRBJ2-3
cdr3_nt: TGTGCCAGCCATCCGGGCCCTAGCACAGACACGCAGTATTTT
cdr3_aa: CASHPGPSTDTQYF

v_call: TRBV29-1
d_call: .
clone_size: .
j_call: TRBJ2-7
cdr3_nt: TGCAGCGCCAAGATAGGGACCTACGAGCAATACTTC
cdr3_aa: CSAKIGTYEQYF

v_call: TRBV7-9
d_call: TRBD1
clone_size: .
j_call: TRBJ2-7
cdr3_nt: TGTGCCAGCAGCTTTCCGGGACAGGCCTACGAGCAGTACTTC
cdr3_aa: CASSFPGQAYEQYF

v_call: TRBV29-1
d_call: .
clone_size: many
j_call: TRBJ2-2
cdr3_nt: TGCAGCGTTGAGAGGGGACCCACCGGGGAGCTGTTTTTT
cdr3_aa: CSVERGPTGELFF

v_call: TRBV5-1
d_call: .
clone_size: once
j_call: TRBJ2-7
cdr3_nt: TGCGCCAGCAGCCCAATCCCCTACGAGCAGTACTTC
cdr3_aa: CASSPIPYEQYF

v_call: TRBV19
d_call: .
clone_size: .
j_call: TRBJ2-7
cdr3_nt: TGTGCCAGTAGTATGGGTGTACCCCCGTCCTACGAGCAGTACTTC
cdr3_aa: CASSMGVPPSYEQYF

v_call: TRBV7-9
d_call: .
clone_size: .
j_call: TRBJ2-1
cdr3_nt: TGTGCCAGCAGCTTAGGACTATCCCACAATGAGCAGTTCTTC
cdr3_aa: CASSLGLSHNEQFF

v_call: TRBV11-2
d_call: .
clone_size: .
j_call: TRBJ1-1
cdr3_nt: TGTGTCAGCAGAACTAAACAGGCTGAAGCTTTCTTT
cdr3_aa: CVSRTKQAEAFF

v_call: TRBV5-1
d_call: .
clone_size: .
j_call: TRBJ2-3
cdr3_nt: TGCGCCAGCAGAAACAGGGCCGCAGATACGCAGTATTTT
cdr3_aa: CASRNRAADTQYF

v_call: TRBV7-8
d_call: TRBD2
clone_size: .
j_call: TRBJ2-2
cdr3_nt: TGTGCCAGCAGTCGTGTCGTTACTAGCGGGAGGGCCAACACCGGGGAGCTGTTTTTT
cdr3_aa: CASSRVVTSGRANTGELFF

v_call: TRBV4-1
d_call: TRBD1
clone_size: many
j_call: TRBJ1-2
cdr3_nt: TGCGCCAGCAGCCCGACAGGGAACTATGGCTACACCTTC
cdr3_aa: CASSPTGNYGYTF

v_call: TRBV6-1
d_call: .
clone_size: many
j_call: TRBJ1-5
cdr3_nt: TGTGCCAGCAGTGAGGGGAGTTGGAGCAATCAGCCCCAGCATTTT
cdr3_aa: CASSEGSWSNQPQHF

v_call: TRBV30
d_call: .
clone_size: .
j_call: TRBJ1-1
cdr3_nt: TGTGCCTTCTCCCCGTGGGGTACTGAAGCTTTCTTT
cdr3_aa: CAFSPWGTEAFF

v_call: TRBV13
d_call: .
clone_size: .
j_call: TRBJ2-6
cdr3_nt: TGTGCCAGCAGCTCCGTCCTGGGACGCTCTGGGGCCAACGTCCTGACTTTC
cdr3_aa: CASSSVLGRSGANVLTF

v_call: TRBV29-1
d_call: TRBD1
clone_size: many
j_call: TRBJ1-2
cdr3_nt: TGCAGCGTTGGGACAGGGAACTATGGCTACACCTTC
cdr3_aa: CSVGTGNYGYTF

v_call: TRBV13
d_call: TRBD2
clone_size: .
j_call: TRBJ2-1
cdr3_nt: TGTGCCAGCAGCCCCCCGACTAGCGGCATTTGGCTTGAGCAGTTCTTC
cdr3_aa: CASSPPTSGIWLEQFF

v_call: TRBV11-2
d_call: TRBD2
clone_size: .
j_call: TRBJ2-1
cdr3_nt: TGTGCCAGCAGCTGGACTAGCGGGTTAGAAAATGAGCAGTTCTTC
cdr3_aa: CASSWTSGLENEQFF

v_call: TRBV10-2
d_call: .
clone_size: many
j_call: TRBJ1-3
cdr3_nt: TGCGCCAGCAGGTCGGGGGGGCCTGGAAACACCATATATTTT
cdr3_aa: CASRSGGPGNTIYF

v_call: TRBV11-2
d_call: TRBD2
clone_size: .
j_call: TRBJ2-3
cdr3_nt: TGTGCCAGCAGCTCAGAGGGCCTAGCGGGAGAATATACGCAGTATTTT
cdr3_aa: CASSSEGLAGEYTQYF

v_call: TRBV2
d_call: TRBD1
clone_size: .
j_call: TRBJ2-1
cdr3_nt: TGTGCCAGCTATTTCCTCTCTATTTCGGACGAAAATCAATTCGGACAGGGGGTGGATAATGAGCAGTTCTTC
cdr3_aa: CASYFLSISDENQFGQGVDNEQFF

v_call: TRBV29-1
d_call: .
clone_size: many
j_call: TRBJ1-2
cdr3_nt: TGCAGCTCCCGGGACATCGGAGGAGGCTACACCTTC
cdr3_aa: CSSRDIGGGYTF

v_call: TRBV6-5
d_call: .
clone_size: .
j_call: TRBJ1-1
cdr3_nt: TGTGCCAGCAGAATGGACGCGAACATTGAAGCTTTCTTT
cdr3_aa: CASRMDANIEAFF

v_call: TRBV7-3
d_call: .
clone_size: .
j_call: TRBJ1-1
cdr3_nt: TGTGCCAGCAGCTTAACGGGGGGCGCTGAAGCTTTCTTT
cdr3_aa: CASSLTGGAEAFF

v_call: TRBV5-1
d_call: .
clone_size: .
j_call: TRBJ2-3
cdr3_nt: TGCGCCAGCAGCCCCCGGGATAGGGGAGATACGCAGTATTTT
cdr3_aa: CASSPRDRGDTQYF